This T cell receptor (beta chain) was sequenced for a study of cytomegalovirus exposure and HLA in healthy donors. Study-level findings and limits: Common viral pathogens seemed to be connected with several of the most significant clusters, according to a later analysis.

Remarks on this clone: As yet, its antigen is unknown.

Both 60 Vbeta primers and 13 Jbeta primers went into the PCR. Assay: immunoSEQ multiplex PCR; the TCRdb copy retains only in-frame clones and omits some. Found here are 150,000 to 160,000 clones, about 76% of them singletons; the top ten hold over 6%. Looked up from germline, CDR1 is SGHTA and CDR2 is FQGTGA. Trimming cost V 5 bases and J 2 bases, with 9 bases left between them. The CDR3 contains 14 residues. The gene calls are TRBV7-3 and TRBJ2-2; no firm D call. The receptor's source is a man aged 25 to 40 in good health and CMV-seropositive. Sequencing input: PBMCs. The CDR3 loop is CASSLLLNTGELFF. The CDR3 DNA reads TGTGCCAGCAGCCTCCTCCTAAACACCGGGGAGCTGTTTTTT. The full variable domain, rest sourced from reference TRBV7-3 and TRBJ2-2, is GAGVSQTPSNKVTEKGKYVELRCDPISGHTALYWYRQSLGQGPEFLIYFQGTGAADDSGLPNDRFFAVRPEGSVSTLKIQRTERGDSAVYLCASSLLLNTGELFFGEGSRLTVL.